This T cell receptor (beta chain) was retrieved from a study of blood T cell repertoires in COVID-19. The germline V gene has CDR1 SGDLS and CDR2 YYNGEE. This CDR3 has 14 amino acids. Trimming took off 4 bases at V and 4 bases at J, with 12 bases between the two ends. Assay used: immunoSEQ multiplex PCR; TCRdb lists only in-frame clones, some missing. Among around 370,000 clones listed, around nine tenths were seen once. The chain links TRBV9 to TRBJ2-1; D not resolved. Sequencing was carried out using peripheral blood. This sequence originates from a woman aged 18-35 years who had recovered from COVID-19. The CDR3 here is CASSSRLRYNEQFF. Written as DNA, the CDR3 is TGTGCCAGCAGCTCACGACTCCGATACAATGAGCAGTTCTTC.